These 28 T cell receptor beta chains were sequenced from one sample in a study of CD8 T cells in ankylosing spondylitis. TCRdb re-derived calls from the 5' RACE reads in MiXCR, one entry per CDR3 protein. The table has 200,000 to 300,000 distinct CDR3 sequences, about 10% seen once; the top ten hold 5.5% to 8%. Sequencing was performed on blood, either unsorted or a sorted T cell fraction (not recorded which). These receptors originate from a male donor with ankylosing spondylitis or in good health (not recorded which).

This clonotype was detected ten times or more. The gene calls are TRBV3-1 and TRBJ2-1, with 8 bases matching TRBD2. CDR3 length: 16 residues. J was trimmed by 2 bases and V by 0 bases; bases with no gene match: 3. Germline CDR1 LGHDT, CDR2 YNNKEL (reference sequence). The CDR3 sequence: CASSQDGREAYNEQFF. The DNA of the CDR3 is TGTGCCAGCAGCCAAGATGGGCGGGAGGCCTACAATGAGCAGTTCTTC.

This clonotype was recorded a few times. The chain employs TRBV15 and TRBJ2-7; D may correspond to TRBD1 or TRBD2 (6 bases each). The CDR3 is 16 residues long. V was trimmed by 0 bases and J by 4 bases, leaving 16 bases between them. The germline CDR1 and CDR2 sequences are LNHNV and YYDKDF (reference sequence). CDR3 in amino acids: CATSRDLERRGYEQYF. For the CDR3, the DNA is TGTGCCACCAGCAGAGATTTAGAGCGGAGGGGGTACGAGCAGTACTTC.

At least ten counts were recorded for this clonotype. The V gene is TRBV12-3 or TRBV12-4, the J gene TRBJ1-5; no definite D call. Trimming took 2 bases from V and 7 from J, leaving 12 bases between them. This CDR3 comprises 14 residues. CDR3 region: CASSLIGEGQPQHF. The CDR3 coding sequence is TGTGCCAGCAGTTTAATAGGAGAAGGCCAGCCCCAGCATTTT.

This clonotype was detected ten times or more. This sequence joins TRBV20-1 and TRBJ1-2; the D is unclear. This CDR3 region has 10 residues. Germline CDR1 and CDR2: DFQATT and SNEGSKA (reference sequence). Trimming stripped 3 bases from V and 8 bases from J, with 7 bases between. For the CDR3, the DNA is TGCAGTGCTAGTGTTGGGGGCTACACCTTC. The encoded protein is CSASVGGYTF.

The chain employs TRBV11-2 and TRBJ2-5; 10 nucleotides align to TRBD2. Germline values: CDR1 SGHAT, CDR2 FQNNGV. V lost 1 base and J lost 2; bases outside the gene matches: 4. The CDR3 sequence is 16 residues long. The CDR3 spells CASSLGLAGPQETQYF. In nucleotides, the CDR3 is TGTGCCAGCAGCTTAGGACTAGCGGGCCCGCAAGAGACCCAGTACTTC.

The CDR3 nucleotides read TGTGCCAGCAGCTTCCCGGACTCTACCTCTAACTATGGCTACACCTTC. Protein sequence: CASSFPDSTSNYGYTF. The chain joins TRBV7-2 to TRBJ1-2, with D hard to call. Deletions cut 3 bases from V and 0 bases from J, with 14 bases between. Germline V gene sequence: CDR1 SGHTA, CDR2 FQGNSA. CDR3 length: 16 amino acids.

This clonotype has only a few counts. The chain couples TRBV12-3 or TRBV12-4 to TRBJ1-1; D remains unclear. The V and J ends lost 7 bases and 5 bases respectively, with 17 bases between them. The CDR3 totals 14 residues. The CDR3 nucleotides are TGTGCCAGCACCACACATAACCGGGATACTGAAGCTTTCTTT. This translates into CASTTHNRDTEAFF.

This clonotype was counted ten times or more. The rearrangement uses TRBV20-1 and TRBJ2-2; 11 bases agree with TRBD2. This CDR3 has 18 amino acids. The germline CDR1 and CDR2 sequences are DFQATT and SNEGSKA (reference sequence). After removal of 3 bases from V and 0 bases from J, the junction contained 9 bases not matched to a gene. The CDR3 DNA follows: TGCAGTGCTAGGACGGGACTAGCGGTTCCTCCGAACACCGGGGAGCTGTTTTTT. Its protein product is CSARTGLAVPPNTGELFF.

V usage is TRBV19 and J usage is TRBJ1-5; no definite D call. Germline CDR1 is LNHDA and CDR2 is SQIVND (reference sequence). Deletions cut 5 bases from V and 5 bases from J, with 10 bases between. There are 13 residues in the CDR3. CDR3 bases: TGTGCCAGTAGTGTTGCCCGGGATCAGCCCCAGCATTTT. Its translation: CASSVARDQPQHF.

This clonotype was detected ten times or more. The chain uses TRBV29-1 and TRBJ2-1, with D perhaps matching TRBD2 (6 bases). Looked up from germline, CDR1 is SQVTM and CDR2 is ANQGSEA. The CDR3 has 16 amino acids. V was shortened by 6 bases and J by 0 bases, with 18 bases between the two germline ends. Written as DNA, the CDR3 is TGCAGCGTCCCACGGGGGTCCGGGGGCTCCTACAATGAGCAGTTCTTC. Translation: CSVPRGSGGSYNEQFF.

This clonotype was detected many times. The chain joins TRBV5-1 to TRBJ1-3; 7 bases match TRBD1. The CDR3 is made up of 17 amino acids. Trimming removed 1 base from V and 0 bases from J; junction bases left unmatched: 7. Germline CDR1 is SGHRS and CDR2 is YFSETQ. CDR3 nucleotides: TGCGCCAGCAGCTTGCAAGGAGGGGGCCTCTCTGGAAACACCATATATTTT. It yields the protein CASSLQGGGLSGNTIYF.

This clonotype came up a few times. The chain combines TRBV12-3 or TRBV12-4 with TRBJ2-5; D not certain. V was trimmed by 3 bases and J by 1 base, leaving 9 bases between them. The CDR3 covers 14 residues. The CDR3 reads CASSFYQTQETQYF. CDR3 DNA: TGTGCCAGCAGTTTTTACCAAACCCAAGAGACCCAGTACTTC.

This clonotype has ten or more counts. The CDR3 coding sequence is TGTGCCAGCAGTTTCTTAGCCGGTTCGGGGCAGCCCCAGCATTTT. Its translation is CASSFLAGSGQPQHF. The chain uses TRBV28 and TRBJ1-5; D unresolved. This CDR3 contains 15 residues. CDR1 and CDR2 from the germline V gene are MDHEN and SYDVKM. V was clipped by 3 bases and J by 7 bases, with 16 bases between them. Full variable domain (outside the CDR3, taken from reference TRBV28 and TRBJ1-5): DVKVTQSSRYLVKRTGEKVFLECVQDMDHENMFWYRQDPGLGLRLIYFSYDVKMKEKGDIPEGYSVSREKKERFSLILESASTNQTSMYLCASSFLAGSGQPQHFGDGTRLSIL.

A note on this clonotype: A read error may explain this, as a much larger clone is one base away. The J gene is TRBJ2-5, the V gene TRBV5-1; D uncertain. The germline V gene encodes CDR1 SGHRS and CDR2 YFSETQ. The CDR3 runs 13 residues. The CDR3 sequence is CAGSLVSRETQYF. The CDR3 bases are TGCGCCGGCAGCTTGGTCTCTCGGGAGACCCAGTACTTC.

This clonotype came up a few times. The rearrangement joins TRBV9 to TRBJ1-6, with 10 bases that match TRBD1. CDR3 length: 20 amino acids. The germline gives CDR1 SGDLS, CDR2 YYNGEE. V was pared by 2 bases and J by 7 bases, with 18 bases of the junction left unmatched. In nucleotides, the CDR3 is TGTGCCAGCAGCGTCATTCCTTTAGACACCGGGACAGGGGTAAATTCACCCCTCCACTTT. Protein sequence: CASSVIPLDTGTGVNSPLHF.

Ten or more counts support this clonotype. CDR3 in DNA: TGTGCCAGCAGTTTATGGCCGGTAGCCAAAAACATTCAGTACTTC. Protein product: CASSLWPVAKNIQYF. The chain uses TRBV12-3 or TRBV12-4 and TRBJ2-4; D call uncertain. This CDR3 contains 15 residues. V gave up 2 bases and J gave up 0 bases, with 8 bases separating them.

This clonotype was seen a handful of times. The chain combines TRBV5-6 with TRBJ1-3; D unresolved. CDR3 length equals 14 residues. V lost 2 bases and J lost 2, with 8 bases in between. Per germline, CDR1 SGHDT and CDR2 YYEEEE. The CDR3 DNA follows: TGTGCCAGCAGCTTATGGGGAGCTGGAAACACCATATATTTT. Protein product: CASSLWGAGNTIYF.

This clonotype was seen repeatedly, ten times or more. The chain combines TRBV5-1 with TRBJ2-2; weak D call: TRBD2 (5 bases). V dropped 2 bases and J dropped 0 bases, with 8 bases sitting between them. The CDR3 length is 15 residues. Germline CDR1 reads SGHRS; CDR2 reads YFSETQ. The CDR3, as DNA: TGCGCCAGCAGCTTTGCCGGGACGAACACCGGGGAGCTGTTTTTT. Amino acid sequence: CASSFAGTNTGELFF.

This clonotype has ten or more counts. The chain links TRBV5-1 to TRBJ2-7; the match to TRBD1 covers 7 bases. The CDR3 totals 18 residues. The ends lost 3 bases at V and 1 base at J; junction bases unmatched: 16. Germline V CDR1 and CDR2: SGHRS, YFSETQ. This chain's CDR3 is CASSSPEPSTGPSYEQYF. CDR3 bases: TGCGCCAGCAGCTCCCCGGAGCCGTCGACAGGGCCTTCCTACGAGCAGTACTTC.

This clonotype was found many times. The genes are TRBV12-3 or TRBV12-4 and TRBJ2-1; D remains unclear. The germline V and J ends were trimmed by 6 bases and 0 bases, with 15 bases remaining between them. The CDR3 consists of 16 residues. Here the CDR3 DNA reads TGTGCCAGCAGCCGATATCTCGACGGCTCCTACAATGAGCAGTTCTTC. Encoded protein: CASSRYLDGSYNEQFF.

In this sample, this clonotype turned up a few times. This chain uses TRBV28 with TRBJ1-2, with 7 bases matching TRBD1. The CDR3 consists of 14 residues. Germline V gene lookup returns CDR1 MDHEN and CDR2 SYDVKM. The J segment lost 7 bases and the V segment lost 6 bases, leaving 11 bases of the junction unmatched. The CDR3 is CASSRGTAYGGYTF. The CDR3 DNA sequence: TGTGCCAGCAGCCGCGGGACAGCCTACGGTGGCTACACCTTC.

This clonotype has more than one count but fewer than ten. The V call is TRBV28, the J call TRBJ1-2; a weak D match, TRBD1 (6 bases). The CDR3 is 15 residues long. V gave up 6 bases and J gave up 0 bases, with 14 bases separating them. Germline V gene data show CDR1 as MDHEN and CDR2 as SYDVKM. The DNA of the CDR3 is TGTGCCAGCAGGCGCAACAGGGAGGCTAACTATGGCTACACCTTC. Protein: CASRRNREANYGYTF.

At least ten counts were recorded for this clonotype. J is TRBJ2-3 and V is TRBV20-1; 11 nucleotides match TRBD2. The CDR3 runs 13 residues. With 4 bases clipped from V and 6 bases from J, the junction kept 3 bases outside the gene matches. The V gene's germline CDR1 is DFQATT and CDR2 SNEGSKA (reference sequence). CDR3 amino acids: CSATSGGLDTQYF. In DNA, the CDR3 is TGCAGTGCTACTAGCGGGGGGCTGGATACGCAGTATTTT.

In its sample, this clonotype was seen a few times. As DNA, the CDR3 is TGTGCCAGCAGCCCTACTACAGGGAATGGCGGCTACACCTTC. The encoded protein is CASSPTTGNGGYTF. This sequence joins TRBV6-6 and TRBJ1-2, with D possibly TRBD1 on 6 matching bases. Germline CDR1 and CDR2: MNHNY and SVGAGI (reference sequence). CDR3 length: 14 residues. The V end lost 6 bases, the J end lost 8 bases, and 19 bases lay between the germline ends.

This clonotype was picked up a small number of times. This chain connects TRBV4-2 to TRBJ2-2, with a weak D call TRBD1 (5 bases). The CDR3 has 16 amino acids. The V end was cut by 2 bases, the J end by 7 bases, with 17 bases between. Germline values: CDR1 LGHNA, CDR2 YNFKEQ. This chain's CDR3 is CASSQPRGRVGGELFF. The CDR3 DNA reads as TGTGCCAGCAGCCAACCTAGGGGTAGGGTTGGCGGGGAGCTGTTTTTT.

The CDR3 region is CASIRAGLQETQYF. In DNA form, the CDR3 reads TGTGCCAGCATTCGGGCAGGGCTCCAAGAGACCCAGTACTTC. The V call is TRBV2, the J call TRBJ2-5, with D maybe TRBD1 (5 bases). Germline lookup yields CDR1 SNHLY and CDR2 FYNNEI. V lost 7 bases to trimming and J lost 1 base, with 13 bases between them. The CDR3 runs to 14 residues.

This clonotype was recorded at least ten times. This rearrangement joins TRBV12-3 or TRBV12-4 to TRBJ1-5; D may be TRBD1 (6 bases). Trimming removed 5 bases from V and 3 bases from J, with 8 bases in between. This CDR3 is built from 13 residues. CDR3 residues: CASSKGDNQPQHF. The CDR3 bases are TGTGCCAGCAGTAAGGGGGACAATCAGCCCCAGCATTTT.

The chain recombines TRBV18 with TRBJ2-7; 9 bases fit TRBD1. The V segment lost 0 bases and the J segment 8 bases; nucleotides outside the gene matches: 11. Germline CDR1 KGHSH, CDR2 LQKENI. This CDR3 has 16 residues. The CDR3 nucleotides are TGTGCCAGCTCACCACCCTTGGGACAGGGCCCCAAAAAGCAGTACTTC. Its translation: CASSPPLGQGPKKQYF.